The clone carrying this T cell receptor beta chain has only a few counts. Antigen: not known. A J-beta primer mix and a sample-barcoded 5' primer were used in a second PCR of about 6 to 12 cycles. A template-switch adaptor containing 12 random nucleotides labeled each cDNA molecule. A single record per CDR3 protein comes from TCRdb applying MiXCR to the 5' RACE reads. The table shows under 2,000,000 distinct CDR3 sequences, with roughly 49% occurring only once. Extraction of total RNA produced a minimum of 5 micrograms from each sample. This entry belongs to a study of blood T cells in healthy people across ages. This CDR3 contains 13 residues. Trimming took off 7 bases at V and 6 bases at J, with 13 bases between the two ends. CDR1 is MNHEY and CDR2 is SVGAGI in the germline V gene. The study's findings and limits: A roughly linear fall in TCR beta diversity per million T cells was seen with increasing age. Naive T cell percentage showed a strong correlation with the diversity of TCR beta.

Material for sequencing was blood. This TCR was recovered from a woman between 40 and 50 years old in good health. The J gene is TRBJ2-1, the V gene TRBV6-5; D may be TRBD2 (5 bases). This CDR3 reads CASIPEAGNEQFF. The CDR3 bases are TGTGCCAGCATCCCAGAGGCGGGCAATGAGCAGTTCTTC.